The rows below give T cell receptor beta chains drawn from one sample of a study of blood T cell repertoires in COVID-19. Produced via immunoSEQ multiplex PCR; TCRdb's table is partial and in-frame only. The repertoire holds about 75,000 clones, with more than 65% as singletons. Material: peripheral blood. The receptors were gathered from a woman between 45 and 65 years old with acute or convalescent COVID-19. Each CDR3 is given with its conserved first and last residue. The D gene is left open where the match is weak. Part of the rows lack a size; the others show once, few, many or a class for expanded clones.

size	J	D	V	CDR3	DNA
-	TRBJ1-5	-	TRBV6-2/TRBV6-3	CASSYGGTRNQPQHF	TGTGCCAGCAGTTACGGAGGGACCCGCAATCAGCCCCAGCATTTT
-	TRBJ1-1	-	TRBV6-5	CASTGRGGMNTEAFF	TGTGCCAGCACCGGACGGGGAGGAATGAACACTGAAGCTTTCTTT
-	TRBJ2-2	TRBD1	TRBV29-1	CSVKGAGTGELFF	TGCAGCGTTAAGGGGGCGGGCACCGGGGAGCTGTTTTTT
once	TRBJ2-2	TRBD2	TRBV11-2	CASSLEGLAGGELFF	TGTGCCAGCAGCTTAGAGGGACTAGCGGGCGGGGAGCTGTTTTTT
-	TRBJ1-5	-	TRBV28	CASQGVDGSPNQPQHF	TGTGCCAGCCAGGGAGTGGACGGGAGCCCAAATCAGCCCCAGCATTTT
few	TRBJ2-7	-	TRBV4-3	CASSQDGVRGSEQYF	TGCGCCAGCAGCCAAGACGGGGTCAGGGGTAGTGAGCAGTACTTC
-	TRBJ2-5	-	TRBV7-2	CASSLAVVGSGVQETQYF	TGTGCCAGCAGCTTAGCCGTCGTGGGTAGCGGAGTTCAAGAGACCCAGTACTTC
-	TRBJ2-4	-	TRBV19	CASSIGAGDAKNIQYF	TGTGCCAGTAGTATAGGTGCAGGGGACGCCAAAAACATTCAGTACTTC
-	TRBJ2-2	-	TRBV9	CASSVVGGANTGELFF	TGTGCCAGCAGCGTAGTAGGGGGGGCGAACACCGGGGAGCTGTTTTTT
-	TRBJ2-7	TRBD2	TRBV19	CASSREGPGREQYF	TGTGCCAGTAGCCGGGAGGGGCCGGGGCGCGAGCAGTACTTC
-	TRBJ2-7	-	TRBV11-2	CASSLVWRREQYF	TGTGCCAGCAGCTTAGTATGGAGGAGGGAGCAGTACTTC
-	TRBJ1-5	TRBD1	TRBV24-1	CATSVRTGQLAPQHF	TGTGCCACCAGTGTTAGGACAGGCCAACTTGCACCCCAGCATTTT
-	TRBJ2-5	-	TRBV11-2	CASSFIADHRETQYF	TGTGCCAGCAGCTTCATAGCGGACCACCGGGAGACCCAGTACTTC
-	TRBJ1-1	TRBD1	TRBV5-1	CASSWGQGTEAFF	TGCGCCAGCAGCTGGGGACAGGGCACTGAAGCTTTCTTT
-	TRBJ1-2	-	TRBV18	CASSPGPGELANYGYTF	TGTGCCAGCTCACCAGGCCCCGGGGAGCTGGCTAACTATGGCTACACCTTC
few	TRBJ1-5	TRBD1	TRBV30	CAWKGQGARQPQHF	TGTGCCTGGAAGGGACAGGGGGCTCGTCAGCCCCAGCATTTT
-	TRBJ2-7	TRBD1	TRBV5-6	CASSPRQGISYEQYF	TGTGCCAGCAGCCCAAGACAGGGAATCTCCTACGAGCAGTACTTC
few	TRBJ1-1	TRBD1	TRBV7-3	CASRLQGDTEAFF	TGTGCCAGCAGATTACAGGGGGACACTGAAGCTTTCTTT
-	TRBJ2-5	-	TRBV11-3	CASSLDLQETQYF	TGTGCCAGCAGCTTAGATCTTCAAGAGACCCAGTACTTC
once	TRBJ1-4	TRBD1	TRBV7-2	CASSLNRGNEKLFF	TGTGCCAGCAGCTTAAACAGGGGTAATGAAAAACTGTTTTTT
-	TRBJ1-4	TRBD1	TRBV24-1	CATSDIDRVGEKLFF	TGTGCCACCAGTGATATTGACAGGGTCGGCGAAAAACTGTTTTTT
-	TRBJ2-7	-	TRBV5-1	CASSFEAQGYEQYF	TGCGCCAGCAGCTTTGAGGCCCAGGGCTACGAGCAGTACTTC
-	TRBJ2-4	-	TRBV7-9	CASSPPQGNIQYF	TGTGCCAGCAGCCCCCCACAGGGAAACATTCAGTACTTC
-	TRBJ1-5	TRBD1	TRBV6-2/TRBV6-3	CASSPRQGMSNQPQHF	TGTGCCAGCAGTCCCCGACAGGGGATGAGCAATCAGCCCCAGCATTTT
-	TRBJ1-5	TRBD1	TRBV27	CASSTDRGPRPQHF	TGTGCCAGCAGTACTGACAGGGGTCCCCGGCCCCAGCATTTT
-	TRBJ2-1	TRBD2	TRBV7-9	CASSWPLAGGINNEQFF	TGTGCCAGCAGCTGGCCCCTGGCGGGAGGGATCAACAATGAGCAGTTCTTC
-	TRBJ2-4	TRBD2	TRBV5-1	CASRPWGGAEAKNIQYF	TGCGCCAGCAGACCTTGGGGGGGAGCCGAGGCCAAAAACATTCAGTACTTC
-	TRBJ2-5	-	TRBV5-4	CASSLRASGTQETQYF	TGTGCCAGCAGCTTGAGGGCCAGCGGAACACAAGAGACCCAGTACTTC
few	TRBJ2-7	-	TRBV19	CASSSRSYEQYF	TGTGCCAGTAGCAGTCGGAGCTACGAGCAGTACTTC
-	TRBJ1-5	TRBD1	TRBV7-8	CASSLGGGGFGNQPQHF	TGTGCCAGCAGCTTAGGTGGAGGGGGCTTCGGCAATCAGCCCCAGCATTTT
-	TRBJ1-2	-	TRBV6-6	CASTPGRNDYGYTF	TGTGCCAGCACCCCTGGCAGAAACGACTATGGCTACACCTTC
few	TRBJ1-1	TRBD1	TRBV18	CASLYTGVTEAFF	TGTGCCAGCTTATATACAGGGGTCACTGAAGCTTTCTTT
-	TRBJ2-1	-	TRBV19	CASSMPLLLANEQFF	TGTGCCAGTAGTATGCCCCTTTTATTGGCCAATGAGCAGTTCTTC
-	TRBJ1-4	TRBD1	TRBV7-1	CASSSWDRGREKALPGANEKLFF	TGTGCCAGCAGCTCTTGGGACAGGGGCCGCGAGAAGGCCTTGCCTGGGGCTAATGAAAAACTGTTTTTT
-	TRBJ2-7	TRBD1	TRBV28	CASSDRQGADYEQYF	TGTGCCAGCAGCGATAGACAGGGGGCGGACTACGAGCAGTACTTC
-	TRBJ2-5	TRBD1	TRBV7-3	CASSPGQGVGETQYF	TGTGCCAGCAGCCCAGGACAGGGGGTTGGAGAGACCCAGTACTTC
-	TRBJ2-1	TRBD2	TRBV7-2	CAVYGGAYYNEQFF	TGTGCCGTCTACGGGGGGGCCTACTACAATGAGCAGTTCTTC
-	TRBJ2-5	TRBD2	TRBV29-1	CSVVSPGGAQYF	TGCAGCGTTGTGTCGCCCGGGGGGGCCCAGTACTTC
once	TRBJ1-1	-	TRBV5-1	CASSLSGNGYTEAFF	TGCGCCAGCAGCTTGTCAGGGAATGGATACACTGAAGCTTTCTTT
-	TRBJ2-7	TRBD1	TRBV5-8	CASSSRTGKTYEQYF	TGTGCCAGCAGCTCGCGGACAGGGAAGACCTACGAGCAGTACTTC
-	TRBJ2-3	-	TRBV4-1	CASSQGDGLRATDTQYF	TGCGCCAGCAGCCAAGGCGACGGACTACGGGCCACAGATACGCAGTATTTT
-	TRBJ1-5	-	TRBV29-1	CSVSTGDQPQHF	TGCAGCGTTTCAACAGGCGACCAGCCCCAGCATTTT
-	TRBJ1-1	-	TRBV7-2	CASSLQGGNTEAFF	TGTGCCAGCAGCCTCCAAGGGGGGAACACTGAAGCTTTCTTT
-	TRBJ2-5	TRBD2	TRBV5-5	CASRVGAGGIVTQYF	TGTGCCAGCAGAGTGGGAGCGGGAGGGATTGTGACCCAGTACTTC
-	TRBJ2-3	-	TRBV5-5	CASSLFRGGGSTDTQYF	TGTGCCAGCAGCTTGTTCAGGGGAGGGGGTAGCACAGATACGCAGTATTTT
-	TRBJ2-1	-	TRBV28	CASIWEDNEQFF	TGTGCCAGCATATGGGAGGACAATGAGCAGTTCTTC
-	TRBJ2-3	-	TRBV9	CASSLAGLRTDTQYF	TGTGCCAGCAGCCTTGCGGGGTTACGCACAGATACGCAGTATTTT
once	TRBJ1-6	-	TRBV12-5	CATPGESSYNSPLHF	TGTGCTACCCCGGGGGAGAGCTCCTATAATTCACCCCTCCACTTT
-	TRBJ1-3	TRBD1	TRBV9	CASSQTGGTGNTIYF	TGTGCCAGCAGCCAAACAGGGGGCACTGGAAACACCATATATTTT
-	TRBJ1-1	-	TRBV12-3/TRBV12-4	CASSYRTVEAFF	TGTGCCAGCAGTTACCGTACGGTTGAAGCTTTCTTT
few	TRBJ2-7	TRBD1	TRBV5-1	CASSNQQGQLVYEQYF	TGCGCCAGCAGCAACCAACAGGGGCAGTTGGTCTACGAGCAGTACTTC
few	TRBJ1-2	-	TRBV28	CASRYLNYGYTF	TGTGCCAGCAGGTATCTTAACTATGGCTACACCTTC
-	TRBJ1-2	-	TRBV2	CASTDRHYGYTF	TGTGCCAGTACCGACAGACACTATGGCTACACCTTC
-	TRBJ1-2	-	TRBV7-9	CASSLAGEGYTF	TGTGCCAGCAGCTTAGCAGGAGAGGGCTACACCTTC
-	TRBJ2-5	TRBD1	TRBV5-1	CASSLFGQGNQETQYF	TGCGCCAGCAGCTTGTTCGGACAGGGTAACCAAGAGACCCAGTACTTC
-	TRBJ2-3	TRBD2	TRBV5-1	CASSRIQGGTSADTQYF	TGCGCCAGCAGCCGAATACAGGGTGGGACTAGCGCAGATACGCAGTATTTT
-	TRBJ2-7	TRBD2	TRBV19	CASRREAGVYEQYF	TGTGCCAGTAGGAGGGAAGCGGGAGTTTACGAGCAGTACTTC
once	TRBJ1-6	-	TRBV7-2	CASSLRHTSANSPLHF	TGTGCCAGCAGCTTAAGACACACCTCTGCTAATTCACCCCTCCACTTT